This TCR beta chain was sequenced in a study of T cell repertoires in cytomegalovirus infection. Points from the study as a whole: CMV-specific TCR beta clonotypes restricted by HLA-C dominated the ex vivo response.

TCRdb reanalysed the reads using MiXCR and keeps one entry per CDR3 protein. The sample contains about 130,000 distinct CDR3 sequences, roughly 9% of which appear only once. This clonotype occurred many times. The target antigen is unknown. What was sequenced was PBMCs. This sequence originates from a human donor in good health (CMV status not recorded). Some clones in this sample may be carry-over from other donors' samples.

The CDR3 DNA is TGTGCCAGCAGCGTAACAGGGGGTGACGCTTTCTTT. This codes for CASSVTGGDAFF. This chain uses TRBV9 with TRBJ1-1; TRBD1 agrees at 8 bases. The CDR3 is made up of 12 amino acids. The germline CDR1 and CDR2 sequences are SGDLS and YYNGEE. Unmatched junction bases numbered 4, after V lost 1 base and J lost 11 bases. The full variable domain, in which reference TRBV9 and TRBJ1-1 provide the parts outside the CDR3, is DSGVTQTPKHLITATGQRVTLRCSPRSGDLSVYWYQQSLDQGLQFLIQYYNGEERAKGNILERFSAQQFPDLHSELNLSSLELGDSALYFCASSVTGGDAFFGQGTRLTVV.